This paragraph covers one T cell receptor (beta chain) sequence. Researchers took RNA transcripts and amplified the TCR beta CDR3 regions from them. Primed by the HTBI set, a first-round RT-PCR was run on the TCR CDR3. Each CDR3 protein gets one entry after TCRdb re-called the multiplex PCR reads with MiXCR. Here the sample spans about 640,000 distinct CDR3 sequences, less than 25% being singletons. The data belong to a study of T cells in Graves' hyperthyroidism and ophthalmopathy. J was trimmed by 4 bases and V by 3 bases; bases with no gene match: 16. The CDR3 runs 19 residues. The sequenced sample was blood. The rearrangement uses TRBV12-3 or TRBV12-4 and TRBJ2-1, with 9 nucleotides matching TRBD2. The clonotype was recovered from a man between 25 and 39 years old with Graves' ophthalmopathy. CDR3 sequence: CASSLSGGRAPPKYNEQFF. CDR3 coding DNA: TGTGCCAGCAGTTTGTCGGGCGGGAGGGCCCCCCCGAAATACAATGAGCAGTTCTTC.